The 3 T cell receptor beta chains in this list originate from one sample, sequenced in a study of cytomegalovirus exposure and HLA in healthy donors. The PCR was carried out with 60 Vbeta primers and 13 Jbeta primers. Libraries were prepared by immunoSEQ multiplex PCR; TCRdb keeps only in-frame clonotypes and omits some of them. This table has under 200,000 clones, under 85% appearing once. Sequences were obtained from PBMCs. The receptors come from a woman aged 25 to 39 in good health and CMV-seronegative.

The chain recombines TRBV2 with TRBJ1-6; D is possibly TRBD1 (6 bases). The CDR3 contains 15 residues. Trimming stripped 4 bases from V and 3 bases from J, with 10 bases between. CDR1 and CDR2 from the germline V gene are SNHLY and FYNNEI. The CDR3 region is CASSVRGGYNSPLHF. The CDR3 region has the DNA TGTGCCAGCAGTGTAAGGGGGGGCTATAATTCACCCCTCCACTTT.

The J gene is TRBJ1-4, the V gene TRBV18, with 7 nucleotides matching TRBD1. This CDR3 spans 14 amino acids. V lost 1 base and J lost 8; bases outside the gene matches: 4. Germline CDR1 KGHSH, CDR2 LQKENI. The CDR3 loop is CASSPQGAQEKLFF. The CDR3 DNA reads TGTGCCAGCTCACCACAGGGGGCTCAAGAAAAACTGTTTTTT.

This sequence joins TRBV30 and TRBJ1-3; D remains ambiguous. V was trimmed by 2 bases and J by 1 base, leaving 9 bases between them. The CDR3 loop spans 14 amino acids. Germline V gene data show CDR1 as GTSNPN and CDR2 as SVGIG (reference sequence). DNA of the CDR3: TGTGCCTGGAGTATAGGGAGTTCTGGAAACACCATATATTTT. This gives the protein CAWSIGSSGNTIYF.